The sequence of this T cell receptor beta chain was determined in a study of T cells after yellow fever vaccination. Study details: Tscm, CM, EM and EMRA memory subsets were sorted by CD3, CD45RA, CCR7 and CD95.

Germline CDR1 is LGHNA and CDR2 is YNFKEQ. Unmatched junction bases numbered 8, after V lost 0 bases and J lost 6 bases. This CDR3 has 17 amino acids. Study-level results: Reappearance after the booster was seen for most primary-vaccination clones, at 95% to 97% CD4 and 85% to 90% CD8.

Generation of TCR cDNA used 5'RACE template switching (which added a universal primer site and UMIs). One entry per CDR3 protein, called by TCRdb with MiXCR from the 5' RACE reads. The top ten clones hold 35% to 45% of a sample with tens of thousands of distinct CDR3 sequences, roughly 4.5% of them seen once. This clonotype was found many times. This rearrangement joins TRBV4-2 to TRBJ2-1, with 10 bases lining up with TRBD2. The clonotype comes from a man younger than 35 who received the YFV17D yellow fever vaccine. The sequencing used PBMCs, either bulk or a sorted T-cell subset (CD4+, CD8+, memory, or dextramer-sorted; not recorded which), collected on the day of the yellow fever booster vaccination. CDR3 amino acids: CASSQDFAKRGGNEQFF. The CDR3 coding sequence is TGTGCCAGCAGCCAAGATTTCGCGAAGCGGGGGGGCAATGAGCAGTTCTTC.